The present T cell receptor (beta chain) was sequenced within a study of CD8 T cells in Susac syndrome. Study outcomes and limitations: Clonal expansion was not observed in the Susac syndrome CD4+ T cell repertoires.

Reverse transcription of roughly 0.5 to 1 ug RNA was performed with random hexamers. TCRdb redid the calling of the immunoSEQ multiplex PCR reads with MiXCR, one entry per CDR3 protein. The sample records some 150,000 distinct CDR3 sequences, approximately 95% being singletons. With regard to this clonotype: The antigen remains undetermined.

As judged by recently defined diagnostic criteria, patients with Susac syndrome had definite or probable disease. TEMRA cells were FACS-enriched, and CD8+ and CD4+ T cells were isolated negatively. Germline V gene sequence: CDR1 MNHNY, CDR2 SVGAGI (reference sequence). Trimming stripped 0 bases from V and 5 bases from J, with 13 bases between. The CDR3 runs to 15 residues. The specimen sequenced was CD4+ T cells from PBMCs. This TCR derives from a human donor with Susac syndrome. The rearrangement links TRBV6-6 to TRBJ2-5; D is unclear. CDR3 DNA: TGTGCCAGCAGTTACTCGGTGCACGATGAGGAGACCCAGTACTTC. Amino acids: CASSYSVHDEETQYF.